These 10 T cell receptor beta chains share one sample of origin, sequenced in a study of T cells in Graves' hyperthyroidism and ophthalmopathy. Template material for amplifying TCR beta CDR3 regions consisted of RNA transcripts. Primed by the HTBI set, a first-round RT-PCR was run on the TCR CDR3. TCRdb analysed the multiplex PCR reads with MiXCR anew, one entry per CDR3 protein. The top ten hold around 35% of the sample, which has some 300,000 distinct CDR3 sequences, around 16% seen once. Sequenced material: blood. The receptors stem from a man aged 30 to 39 with Graves' hyperthyroidism.

J is TRBJ2-4 and V is TRBV5-1; D tentatively fits TRBD1 or TRBD2 (5 bases each). V was trimmed by 0 bases and J by 7 bases, leaving 8 bases between them. The CDR3 runs to 13 residues. Germline lookup yields CDR1 SGHRS and CDR2 YFSETQ. As DNA, the CDR3 is TGCGCCAGCAGCTTGGGTGGGACCAACATTCAGTACTTC. Amino acid sequence: CASSLGGTNIQYF.

The table lists this clonotype with a few counts. The chain links TRBV15 to TRBJ2-4; 7 positions match TRBD1. This CDR3 region has 15 residues. The germline gives CDR1 LNHNV, CDR2 YYDKDF (reference sequence). V lost 3 bases, J lost 8 bases, and 10 bases stayed unmatched. The CDR3 DNA follows: TGTGCCACCAGCAGGTCAAGGGGGCTGAGGGACATTCAGTACTTC. Protein: CATSRSRGLRDIQYF.

This clonotype showed up just once. J is TRBJ2-3 and V is TRBV3-1; TRBD2 matches 13 bases. The J segment lost 4 bases and the V segment lost 7 bases, leaving 5 bases of the junction unmatched. The CDR3 length is 15 residues. CDR1 and CDR2 from the germline V gene are LGHDT and YNNKEL (reference sequence). The CDR3 DNA follows: TGTGCCAGCACCCGGACTAGCGGGAGCGCAGATACGCAGTATTTT. Protein: CASTRTSGSADTQYF.

This clonotype was counted a single time. The CDR3 spells CASSPNGLAHYEQYF. The CDR3 DNA follows: TGTGCCAGCTCACCAAATGGACTAGCTCACTACGAGCAGTACTTC. V is TRBV18 and J is TRBJ2-7; the match to TRBD2 covers 8 bases. V shed 2 bases and J 3 bases; nucleotides not matched to a gene: 6. Germline V lookup: CDR1 KGHSH, CDR2 LQKENI. The CDR3 is 15 residues long.

This CDR3 reads CASSFFRTARYEKLFF. CDR3 bases: TGTGCCAGCAGCTTTTTCCGGACAGCGAGATATGAAAAACTGTTTTTT. This chain joins TRBV7-9 and TRBJ1-4; tentatively, D is TRBD1 (6 bases). Germline V gene sequence: CDR1 SEHNR, CDR2 FQNEAQ (reference sequence). Trimming removed 3 bases at V and 6 bases at J, with 17 bases between. This CDR3 is 16 amino acids long. Supplemented by reference TRBV7-9 and TRBJ1-4, the full variable domain reads DTGVSQNPRHKITKRGQNVTFRCDPISEHNRLYWYRQTLGQGPEFLTYFQNEAQLEKSRLLSDRFSAERPKGSFSTLEIQRTEQGDSAMYLCASSFFRTARYEKLFFGSGTQLSVL.

A word on this clonotype: This clone may be a read error of a much larger clone one base away. The chain carries TRBV6-1 and TRBJ1-2; tentatively, D is TRBD1 (5 bases). The CDR3 is made up of 13 amino acids. Germline-derived CDR1 and CDR2 are MNHNS and SASEGT. CDR3 nucleotide sequence: TGTGCCAGCAGTGGCGGGACGGTTTATGGCCACACCTTC. Its protein is CASSGGTVYGHTF.

This rearrangement joins TRBV12-3 or TRBV12-4 to TRBJ1-4; 7 nucleotides line up with TRBD1. Losses at the gene ends were 6 bases for V and 4 bases for J; bases not matched to a gene: 2. The CDR3 is 13 amino acids. DNA of the CDR3: TGTGCCAGCAGGGGGACAGTTAATGAAAAACTGTTTTTT. Translation: CASRGTVNEKLFF.

The genes are TRBV30 and TRBJ2-5; the match to TRBD2 covers 10 bases. This CDR3 spans 15 amino acids. Germline values: CDR1 GTSNPN, CDR2 SVGIG (reference sequence). The V segment lost 4 bases and the J segment 0 bases; nucleotides outside the gene matches: 5. CDR3 region: CAWTGTSVYQETQYF. The CDR3 DNA reads as TGTGCCTGGACCGGGACTAGCGTTTACCAAGAGACCCAGTACTTC.

This clonotype has ten or more counts. This chain links TRBV15 with TRBJ2-3; D is uncertain. Germline CDR1 reads LNHNV; CDR2 reads YYDKDF (reference sequence). V shed 0 bases and J shed 1 base, with 11 bases lying between them. The CDR3 length is 16 residues. Written as DNA, the CDR3 is TGTGCCACCAGCAGAGAGGGCCCGGCGGGCACAGATACGCAGTATTTT. Protein sequence: CATSREGPAGTDTQYF.

This clonotype was seen at least ten times. This chain connects TRBV7-8 to TRBJ2-4; D could derive from TRBD1 or TRBD2 (7 bases each). The V gene lost 5 bases and the J gene lost 4 bases, with 18 bases spanning the gap. Germline V gene data show CDR1 as SGHVS and CDR2 as FQNEAQ. The CDR3 has 16 amino acids. The CDR3 region is CASSPGGAMGKNIQYF. The DNA of the CDR3 is TGTGCCAGCAGCCCAGGGGGGGCAATGGGAAAAAACATTCAGTACTTC.